Following are 20 T cell receptor beta chains from one sample sequenced in a study of shared clonotypes between healthy human individuals. The repertoire was sequenced with immunoSEQ multiplex PCR; TCRdb's copy has only in-frame clones and lacks some. This sample yields hundreds of thousands of clones, of which around 74% are seen a single time; approximately 10% belongs to the top ten. The specimen was memory CD4+ T cells sorted from blood. Subset described: CD45RA-negative fraction. Receptor source: a man younger than 40 in good health.

This clone appeared a single time. The chain combines TRBV6-5 with TRBJ2-5; D is undetermined. The CDR3 contains 15 residues. Germline values: CDR1 MNHEY, CDR2 SVGAGI. V lost 7 bases to trimming and J lost 5 bases, with 20 bases between them. CDR3: CASKPFTGAKETQYF. In DNA form, the CDR3 reads TGTGCCAGCAAACCGTTTACTGGAGCGAAGGAGACCCAGTACTTC.

The CDR3 nucleotides are TGCGCCAGCAGCGAACAAGAAGCGGGTCAGCCCCAGCATTTT. Translating it yields CASSEQEAGQPQHF. The V gene is TRBV5-1, the J gene TRBJ1-5; D call uncertain. The germline V gene has CDR1 SGHRS and CDR2 YFSETQ. The CDR3 consists of 14 residues. V dropped 4 bases and J dropped 6 bases, with 14 bases sitting between them.

The chain couples TRBV7-8 to TRBJ2-3; D unclear. The CDR3 covers 13 residues. V gave up 1 base and J gave up 3 bases, with 5 bases separating them. Germline CDR1 reads SGHVS; CDR2 reads FQNEAQ. CDR3 in amino acids: CASSLVGTDTQYF. The CDR3 DNA is TGTGCCAGCAGCTTAGTGGGAACAGATACGCAGTATTTT.

This clone was detected only a few times. The CDR3 DNA follows: TGTGCCAGCAGCTTGTTCGGGCCGGGGTACGAGCAGTACTTC. The encoded protein is CASSLFGPGYEQYF. This sequence joins TRBV5-6 and TRBJ2-7; D possibly corresponds to TRBD2 (5 bases). Germline V gene lookup returns CDR1 SGHDT and CDR2 YYEEEE. V was trimmed by 1 base and J by 4 bases, leaving 12 bases between them. This CDR3 comprises 14 residues.

The CDR3 spells CASMLPGGTTGELFF. The CDR3 DNA sequence: TGTGCCTCAATGCTTCCCGGCGGGACCACCGGGGAGCTGTTTTTT. The chain has TRBV28 and TRBJ2-2; perhaps TRBD2 as D (6 bases). V lost 11 bases to trimming and J lost 4 bases, with 20 bases between them. Per germline, CDR1 MDHEN and CDR2 SYDVKM. The CDR3 length is 15 residues.

The chain carries TRBV5-1 and TRBJ2-3; no firm D call. The germline CDR1 and CDR2 sequences are SGHRS and YFSETQ. This CDR3 is built from 15 residues. Trimming took off 6 bases at V and 0 bases at J, with 14 bases between the two ends. DNA for the CDR3: TGCGCCAGCACAAAAAGGGTCGCTAGCACAGATACGCAGTATTTT. Protein sequence: CASTKRVASTDTQYF.

This clone occurred once. The V call is TRBV29-1, the J call TRBJ2-4, with D perhaps assigned TRBD1 or TRBD2 (5 bases each). Trimming stripped 4 bases from V and 9 bases from J, with 22 bases between. In germline, CDR1 is SQVTM, CDR2 ANQGSEA. The CDR3 extends over 15 amino acids. This chain's CDR3 is CSVAGSGRDHRIQYF. CDR3 nucleotides: TGCAGCGTTGCGGGGTCGGGACGGGATCATCGCATTCAGTACTTC.

This sequence joins TRBV29-1 and TRBJ2-1; D perhaps matches TRBD2 (6 bases). The germline V and J ends were trimmed by 4 bases and 4 bases, with 14 bases remaining between them. This CDR3 contains 14 residues. The germline gives CDR1 SQVTM, CDR2 ANQGSEA. Here the CDR3 DNA reads TGCAGCGTTGCTGGCGGGGCGAAGTACAATGAGCAGTTCTTC. Translating it yields CSVAGGAKYNEQFF.

The chain has TRBV19 and TRBJ1-5, with D unclear. Germline V gene sequence: CDR1 LNHDA, CDR2 SQIVND (reference sequence). The CDR3 loop spans 12 amino acids. V gave up 3 bases and J gave up 3 bases, with 3 bases separating them. The CDR3 sequence: CASSMDNQPQHF. CDR3 nucleotides: TGTGCCAGTAGTATGGACAATCAGCCCCAGCATTTT.

This rearrangement joins TRBV19 to TRBJ1-3; 7 bases map to TRBD1. With V trimmed by 3 bases and J by 0 bases, 8 bases remained unmatched. CDR3 size: 17 residues. Germline-derived CDR1 and CDR2 are LNHDA and SQIVND (reference sequence). CDR3 sequence: CASSILTQGSSGNTIYF. As DNA, the CDR3 is TGTGCCAGTAGTATCCTAACACAGGGGTCCTCTGGAAACACCATATATTTT.

The V and J genes are TRBV2 and TRBJ1-1; TRBD1 aligns across 7 bases. This CDR3 contains 13 residues. The germline CDR1 and CDR2 sequences are SNHLY and FYNNEI. Trimming took 6 bases from V and 4 from J; bases not matched to a gene: 5. The CDR3 reads CASRNRGSTEAFF. The CDR3 DNA reads TGTGCCAGCAGAAACAGGGGCTCCACTGAAGCTTTCTTT.

The CDR3 region is CAWSWGPGGSKNIQYF. DNA for the CDR3: TGTGCCTGGAGTTGGGGGCCGGGTGGTTCCAAAAACATTCAGTACTTC. The chain is built from TRBV30 and TRBJ2-4, with D tentatively TRBD1 (6 bases). CDR1 is GTSNPN and CDR2 is SVGIG in the germline V gene (reference sequence). The CDR3 contains 16 residues. The V end lost 2 bases, the J end lost 2 bases, and 16 bases lay between the germline ends. Based on the CDR3 plus reference TRBV30 and TRBJ2-4, the full variable domain is SQTIHQWPATLVQPVGSPLSLECTVEGTSNPNLYWYRQAAGRGLQLLFYSVGIGQISSEVPQNLSASRPQDRQFILSSKKLLLSDSGFYLCAWSWGPGGSKNIQYFGAGTRLSVL.

Ten or more counts support this clone. The chain carries TRBV9 and TRBJ2-7, with a tentative D call TRBD2 (5 bases). The CDR3 sequence is 15 residues long. CDR1 is SGDLS, CDR2 YYNGEE, per germline. V dropped 4 bases and J dropped 2 bases, with 16 bases sitting between them. Here the CDR3 reads CASSPGMSTTYEQYF. CDR3 bases: TGTGCCAGCAGCCCCGGGATGTCCACCACCTACGAGCAGTACTTC.

The chain couples TRBV5-1 to TRBJ1-4; D unclear. The CDR3 contains 14 residues. Trimming cost V 0 bases and J 8 bases, with 11 bases left between them. Looked up from germline, CDR1 is SGHRS and CDR2 is YFSETQ. The CDR3 is CASSLVGDEEKLFF. The DNA of the CDR3 is TGCGCCAGCAGCTTGGTCGGAGACGAAGAAAAACTGTTTTTT. Full variable domain (remainder filled in from reference TRBV5-1 and TRBJ1-4): KAGVTQTPRYLIKTRGQQVTLSCSPISGHRSVSWYQQTPGQGLQFLFEYFSETQRNKGNFPGRFSGRQFSNSRSEMNVSTLELGDSALYLCASSLVGDEEKLFFGSGTQLSVL.

J is TRBJ1-1 and V is TRBV28; the match to TRBD1 covers 11 bases. The CDR3 runs to 16 residues. CDR1 is MDHEN and CDR2 is SYDVKM in the germline V gene. Losses at the gene ends were 3 bases for V and 4 bases for J; bases not matched to a gene: 7. The CDR3 DNA follows: TGTGCCAGCAGTTTCTGGACAGGGGGCCATCGCACTGAAGCTTTCTTT. This gives the protein CASSFWTGGHRTEAFF.

This clone appeared once. The genes are TRBV4-2 and TRBJ2-1, with 12 bases lining up with TRBD2. This CDR3 comprises 17 residues. Germline V gene lookup returns CDR1 LGHNA and CDR2 YNFKEQ. The V segment lost 0 bases and the J segment 5 bases; nucleotides outside the gene matches: 5. Here the CDR3 reads CASSQERRLAGDNEQFF. In DNA form, the CDR3 reads TGTGCCAGCAGCCAAGAGAGGAGACTAGCGGGGGACAATGAGCAGTTCTTC.

This sequence joins TRBV18 and TRBJ2-1; TRBD2 might be the D (5 bases). Germline-derived CDR1 and CDR2 are KGHSH and LQKENI. The CDR3 has 16 residues. The V gene lost 5 bases and the J gene lost 4 bases, with 18 bases spanning the gap. In DNA, the CDR3 is TGTGCCAGCTCATTGGATAGGGCTAGCCGGTACAATGAGCAGTTCTTC. Its protein is CASSLDRASRYNEQFF.

The chain has TRBV5-6 and TRBJ1-6, with 9 bases aligning to TRBD1. The CDR3 has 15 residues. Germline V gene lookup returns CDR1 SGHDT and CDR2 YYEEEE. V shed 4 bases, J shed 8 bases, and the junction held 7 bases outside the gene matches. In nucleotides, the CDR3 is TGTGCCAGCAGCCTGGACCGGACAGGGGATTCACCCCTCCACTTT. Translation gives CASSLDRTGDSPLHF.

This clone showed up just once. CDR3 sequence: CASGLGTSGSGNTIYF. The CDR3 DNA follows: TGTGCTAGTGGTTTGGGGACCAGTGGATCTGGAAACACCATATATTTT. The rearrangement joins TRBV12-5 to TRBJ1-3; D remains unclear. Between the trimmed V and J ends, which lost 1 base and 1 base, there was a span of 11 bases. This CDR3 region has 16 residues. Germline V CDR1 and CDR2: LGHNT, FRNRAP.

Note on this clone: A much larger clone differs from this one at a single base, so this may be a read error. This chain connects TRBV7-6 to TRBJ1-1; D possibly corresponds to TRBD1 (6 bases). V dropped 2 bases and J dropped 5 bases, with 9 bases sitting between them. The CDR3 consists of 13 residues. Germline values: CDR1 SGHVS, CDR2 FNYEAQ. The CDR3 loop is CASSLRDNTEAFF. DNA for the CDR3: TGTGCCAGCAGCTTAAGGGACAATACTGAAGCTTTCTTT.